This entry lists 6 T cell receptor beta chains sequenced from one sample in a study of OX40 agonist ivuxolimab in advanced cancers. Here immunoSEQ multiplex PCR was the method, and the copy in TCRdb shows in-frame clones only, minus some. The table includes 56,000 or so clones, around 86% detected once. The starting material was CD4+ or CD8+ T cells sorted from blood, obtained in a trial of the OX40 agonist ivuxolimab. Every receptor here comes from an adult with an advanced solid tumor such as melanoma, head and neck, liver or kidney cancer.

The J gene is TRBJ1-5, the V gene TRBV2; perhaps TRBD1 as D (6 bases). V shed 2 bases and J shed 2 bases, with 19 bases lying between them. CDR1 is SNHLY, CDR2 FYNNEI, per germline. The CDR3 is 18 residues long. The CDR3 region has the DNA TGTGCCAGCAGTGAACCTCGGGGGGGGCGCCGAGGCAATCAGCCCCAGCATTTT. Translation gives CASSEPRGGRRGNQPQHF.

This clone is a singleton in its sample. V is TRBV11-2 and J is TRBJ2-7; TRBD2 is a possible D gene (5 bases). The CDR3 is 15 amino acids. V was pared by 9 bases and J by 3 bases, with 21 bases between. Germline values: CDR1 SGHAT, CDR2 FQNNGV. In DNA form, the CDR3 reads TGTGCCAGTACTAGGGAGTTTTCAACCGACTACGAGCAGTACTTC. Amino acids: CASTREFSTDYEQYF. The full variable domain, completed using reference TRBV11-2 and TRBJ2-7, is EAGVAQSPRYKIIEKRQSVAFWCNPISGHATLYWYQQILGQGPKLLIQFQNNGVVDDSQLPKDRFSAERLKGVDSTLKIQPAKLEDSAVYLCASTREFSTDYEQYFGPGTRLTVT.

This chain links TRBV27 with TRBJ2-3; D may correspond to TRBD1 or TRBD2 (5 bases each). V was pared by 5 bases and J by 5 bases, with 20 bases between. The CDR3 totals 16 residues. The germline gives CDR1 MNHEY, CDR2 SMNVEV (reference sequence). The CDR3 reads CASSRNRGPELDTQYF. The CDR3 nucleotides read TGTGCCAGCAGTCGCAACCGGGGCCCTGAGCTAGATACGCAGTATTTT.

The rearrangement joins TRBV5-4 to TRBJ2-5, with 13 bases lining up with TRBD2. J gave up 5 bases and V 4 bases, and 8 bases lay outside the gene matches. The CDR3 totals 16 residues. Germline V gives CDR1 SGHNT, CDR2 YYREEE (reference sequence). Here the CDR3 reads CASSTGLAGVRETQYF. The DNA of the CDR3 is TGTGCCAGCAGCACCGGACTAGCGGGAGTGAGGGAGACCCAGTACTTC.

This chain uses TRBV6-6 with TRBJ1-3; 8 positions agree with TRBD1. The CDR3 covers 15 residues. CDR1 is MNHNY, CDR2 SVGAGI, per germline (reference sequence). V was pared by 5 bases and J by 4 bases, with 7 bases of the junction left unmatched. CDR3 in DNA: TGTGCCAGCAGTCCACTGGACAGGGAAGGAAACACCATATATTTT. Translating gives CASSPLDREGNTIYF.

The chain joins TRBV9 to TRBJ2-7, with TRBD1 matching over 9 bases. The CDR3 is 16 residues long. The trim removed 4 bases at V and 1 base at J, leaving 9 bases unmatched. Germline loops: CDR1 SGDLS, CDR2 YYNGEE. For the CDR3, the DNA is TGTGCCAGCAGCAGTAGTGGGGGGACAGGGTCCTACGAGCAGTACTTC. Its protein product is CASSSSGGTGSYEQYF. Full variable domain (rest looked up from reference TRBV9 and TRBJ2-7): DSGVTQTPKHLITATGQRVTLRCSPRSGDLSVYWYQQSLDQGLQFLIQYYNGEERAKGNILERFSAQQFPDLHSELNLSSLELGDSALYFCASSSSGGTGSYEQYFGPGTRLTVT.